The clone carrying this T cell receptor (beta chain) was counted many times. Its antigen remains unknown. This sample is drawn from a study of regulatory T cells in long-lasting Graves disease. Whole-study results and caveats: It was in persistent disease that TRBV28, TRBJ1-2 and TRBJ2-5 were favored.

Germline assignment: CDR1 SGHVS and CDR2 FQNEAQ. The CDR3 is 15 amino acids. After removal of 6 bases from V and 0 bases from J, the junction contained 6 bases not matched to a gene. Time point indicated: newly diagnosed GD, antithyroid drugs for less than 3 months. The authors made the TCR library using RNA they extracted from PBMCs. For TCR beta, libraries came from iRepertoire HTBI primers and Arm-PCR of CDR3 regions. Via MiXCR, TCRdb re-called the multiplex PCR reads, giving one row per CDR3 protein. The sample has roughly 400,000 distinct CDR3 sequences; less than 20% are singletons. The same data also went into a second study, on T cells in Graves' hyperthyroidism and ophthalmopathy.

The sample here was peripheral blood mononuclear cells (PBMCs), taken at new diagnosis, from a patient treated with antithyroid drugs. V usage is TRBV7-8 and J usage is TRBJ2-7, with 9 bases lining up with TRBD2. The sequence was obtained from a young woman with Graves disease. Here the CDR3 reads CASSPRLADSYEQYF. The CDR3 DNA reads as TGTGCCAGCAGTCCTAGACTAGCGGACTCCTACGAGCAGTACTTC. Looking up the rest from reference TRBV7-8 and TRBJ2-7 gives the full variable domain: GAGVSQSPRYKVAKRGQDVALRCDPISGHVSLFWYQQALGQGPEFLTYFQNEAQLDKSGLPSDRFFAERPEGSVSTLKIQRTQQEDSAVYLCASSPRLADSYEQYFGPGTRLTVT.